The clone carrying this T cell receptor beta chain appeared a few times. The sample comes from a study of blood T cell repertoires in COVID-19. At the level of the study: PBMCs, B-cell-depleted T cells, or T cells were the source of the cDNA or gDNA that made up the material.

Clinical history as reported by participants underpinned cohort assignment. Recovered status in Cohort 3 required two negative PCRs, clearance, or symptom resolution. The authors' processing: Nucleated cell number was recorded as an estimate derived from reference gene primer amplification. Data came from immunoSEQ multiplex PCR; TCRdb stores just in-frame clones and leaves some out. V, J and clone size were drawn from that table, and D and trimming were deduced from the DNA. The table has 150,000 or so clones, approximately 77% seen once. This sequence was found in a man between 60 and 75 years old who had recovered from COVID-19. Sequencing used PBMCs or T cells enriched from blood (not recorded which).

As DNA, the CDR3 is TGTGCCAGCAGTGAAGGGCAGAACCTTGGAAACACCATATATTTT. Its protein is CASSEGQNLGNTIYF. J is TRBJ1-3 and V is TRBV6-1; no definite D call. In germline, CDR1 is MNHNS, CDR2 SASEGT. This CDR3 is 15 amino acids long. V dropped 1 base and J dropped 3 bases, with 10 bases sitting between them.